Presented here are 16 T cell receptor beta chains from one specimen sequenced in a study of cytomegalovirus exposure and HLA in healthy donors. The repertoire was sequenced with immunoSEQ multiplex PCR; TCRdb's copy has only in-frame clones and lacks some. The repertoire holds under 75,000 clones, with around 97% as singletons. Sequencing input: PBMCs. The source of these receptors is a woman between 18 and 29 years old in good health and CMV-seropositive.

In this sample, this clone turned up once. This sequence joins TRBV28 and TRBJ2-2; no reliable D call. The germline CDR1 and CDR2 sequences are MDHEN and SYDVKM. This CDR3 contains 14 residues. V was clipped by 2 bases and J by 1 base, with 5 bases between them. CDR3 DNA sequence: TGTGCCAGCAGTTTAGTTCGGAACACCGGGGAGCTGTTTTTT. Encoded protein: CASSLVRNTGELFF.

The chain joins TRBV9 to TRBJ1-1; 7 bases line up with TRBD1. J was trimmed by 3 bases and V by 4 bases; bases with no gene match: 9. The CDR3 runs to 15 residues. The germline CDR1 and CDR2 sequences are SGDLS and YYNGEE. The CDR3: CASSLTGVYDTEAFF. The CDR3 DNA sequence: TGTGCCAGCAGCCTTACAGGGGTTTACGACACTGAAGCTTTCTTT.

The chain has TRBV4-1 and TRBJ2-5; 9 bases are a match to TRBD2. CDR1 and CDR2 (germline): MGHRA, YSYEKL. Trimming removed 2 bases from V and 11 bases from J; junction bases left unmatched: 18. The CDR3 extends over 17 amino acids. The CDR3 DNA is TGCGCCAGCAGCCAAAATTCGGGCGGGAGGGCCCCGGTGGAGCAGTACTTC. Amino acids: CASSQNSGGRAPVEQYF.

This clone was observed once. CDR3 residues: CASSYSRRGWTEAFF. The CDR3 bases are TGTGCCAGCAGTTACTCGAGAAGGGGTTGGACTGAAGCTTTCTTT. The chain recombines TRBV6-5 with TRBJ1-1, with D possibly matching TRBD1 (5 bases). CDR1 is MNHEY and CDR2 is SVGAGI in the germline V gene. Trimming removed 0 bases at V and 5 bases at J, with 13 bases between. The CDR3 covers 15 residues.

CDR3 DNA: TGTGCCAGCAGTCGGGGTCCGAACACCGGGGAGCTGTTTTTT. Residues: CASSRGPNTGELFF. The chain is built from TRBV28 and TRBJ2-2, with D perhaps matching TRBD2 (5 bases). V was cut by 5 bases and J by 0 bases, with 7 bases left in between. Germline lookup yields CDR1 MDHEN and CDR2 SYDVKM. The length of the CDR3 is 14 residues.

Here the CDR3 reads CASSSTDYEQYF. CDR3 in DNA: TGTGCCAGCAGTTCAACAGATTACGAGCAGTACTTC. The chain uses TRBV11-2 and TRBJ2-7; D call uncertain. V was cut by 6 bases and J by 4 bases, with 10 bases left in between. This CDR3 has 12 residues. The V gene's germline CDR1 is SGHAT and CDR2 FQNNGV.

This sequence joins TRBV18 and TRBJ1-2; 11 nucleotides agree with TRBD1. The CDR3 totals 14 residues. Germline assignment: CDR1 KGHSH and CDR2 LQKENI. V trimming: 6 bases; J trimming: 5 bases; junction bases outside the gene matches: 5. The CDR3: CASSAGTGGYGYTF. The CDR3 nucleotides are TGTGCCAGCTCCGCCGGGACAGGGGGATATGGCTACACCTTC.

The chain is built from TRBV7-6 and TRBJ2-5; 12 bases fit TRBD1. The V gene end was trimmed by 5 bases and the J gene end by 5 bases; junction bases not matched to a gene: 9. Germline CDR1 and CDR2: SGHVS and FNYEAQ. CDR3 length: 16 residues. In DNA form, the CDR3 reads TGTGCCAGCAGCGAACTGGGACAGGGGGCTATTGAGACCCAGTACTTC. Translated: CASSELGQGAIETQYF.

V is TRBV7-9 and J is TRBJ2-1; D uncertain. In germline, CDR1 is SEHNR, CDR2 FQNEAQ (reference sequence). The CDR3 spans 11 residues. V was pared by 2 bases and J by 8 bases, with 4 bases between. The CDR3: CASSLLHEQFF. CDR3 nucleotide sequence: TGTGCCAGCAGCTTACTTCATGAGCAGTTCTTC.

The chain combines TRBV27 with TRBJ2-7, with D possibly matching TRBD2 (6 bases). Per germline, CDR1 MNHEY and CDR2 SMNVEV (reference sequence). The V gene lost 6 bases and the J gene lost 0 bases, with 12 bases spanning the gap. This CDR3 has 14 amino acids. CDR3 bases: TGTGCCAGCAGCCGGGACTCGATCTCCTACGAGCAGTACTTC. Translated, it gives CASSRDSISYEQYF.

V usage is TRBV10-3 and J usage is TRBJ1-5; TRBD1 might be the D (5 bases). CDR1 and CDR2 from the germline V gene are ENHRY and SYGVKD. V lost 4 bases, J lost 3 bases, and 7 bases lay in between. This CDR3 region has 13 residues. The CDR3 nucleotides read TGTGCCATCAGTGGGGACTCCAATCAGCCCCAGCATTTT. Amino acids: CAISGDSNQPQHF.

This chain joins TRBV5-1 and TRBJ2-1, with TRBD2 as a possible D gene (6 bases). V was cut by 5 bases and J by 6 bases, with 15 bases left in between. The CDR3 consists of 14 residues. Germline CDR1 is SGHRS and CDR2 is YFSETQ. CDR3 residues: CASRSAAGTNEQFF. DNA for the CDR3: TGCGCCAGCAGATCGGCTGCGGGAACCAATGAGCAGTTCTTC. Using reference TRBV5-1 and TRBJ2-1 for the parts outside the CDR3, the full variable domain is KAGVTQTPRYLIKTRGQQVTLSCSPISGHRSVSWYQQTPGQGLQFLFEYFSETQRNKGNFPGRFSGRQFSNSRSEMNVSTLELGDSALYLCASRSAAGTNEQFFGPGTRLTVL.

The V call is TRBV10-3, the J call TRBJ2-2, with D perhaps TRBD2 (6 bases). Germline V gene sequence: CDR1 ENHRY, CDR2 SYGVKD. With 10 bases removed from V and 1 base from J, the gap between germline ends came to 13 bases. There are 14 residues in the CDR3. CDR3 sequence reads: CASARLENTGELFF. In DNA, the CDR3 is TGTGCCAGTGCTAGACTAGAGAACACCGGGGAGCTGTTTTTT.

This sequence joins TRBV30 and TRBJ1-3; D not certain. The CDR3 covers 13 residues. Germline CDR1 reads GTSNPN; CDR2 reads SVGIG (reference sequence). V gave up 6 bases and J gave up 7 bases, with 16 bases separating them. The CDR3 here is CACETGSGNTIYF. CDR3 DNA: TGTGCCTGCGAGACCGGGTCGGGGAACACCATATATTTT. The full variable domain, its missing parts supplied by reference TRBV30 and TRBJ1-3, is SQTIHQWPATLVQPVGSPLSLECTVEGTSNPNLYWYRQAAGRGLQLLFYSVGIGQISSEVPQNLSASRPQDRQFILSSKKLLLSDSGFYLCACETGSGNTIYFGEGSWLTVV.

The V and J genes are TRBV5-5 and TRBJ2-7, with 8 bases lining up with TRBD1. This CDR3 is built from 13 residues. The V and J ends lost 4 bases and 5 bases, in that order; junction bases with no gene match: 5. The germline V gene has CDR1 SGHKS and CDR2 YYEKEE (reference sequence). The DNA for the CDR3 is TGTGCCAGCAGCCTTCGGACAGGGAACGAGCAGTACTTC. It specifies CASSLRTGNEQYF.

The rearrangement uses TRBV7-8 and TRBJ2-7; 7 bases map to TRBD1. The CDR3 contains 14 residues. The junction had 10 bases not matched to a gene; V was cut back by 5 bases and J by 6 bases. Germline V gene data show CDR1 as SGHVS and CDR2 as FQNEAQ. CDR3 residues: CASSIGGTGAEQYF. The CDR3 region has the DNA TGTGCCAGCAGCATAGGGGGCACAGGGGCCGAGCAGTACTTC.